The subject of this entry is one TCR beta chain. Its antigen remains undetermined. In total, 600 or so healthy bone marrow donors made up the cohort. Cohort members were all nominally healthy when sampled, although unrecorded immune exposures were likely present. The donor tested CMV seronegative, placing the donor among the 352 seronegative members of the cohort. A peripheral blood sample was collected from each donor, and TCR beta sequencing was performed on peripheral blood mononuclear cells. The Qiagen DNeasy Blood Extraction Kit was used to extract genomic DNA from the blood cell samples. The data belong to a study of cytomegalovirus exposure and HLA in healthy donors listed by TCRdb under 2017. Looking at the study overall: According to an earlier analysis of 587 of the donors, roughly 180 million T cells yielded over 90 million unique TCR beta sequences and more than 250 Gb of sequence data. An early release that covered more than 550 HLA-typed donors contained around 300 gigabases of sequencing data and tens of millions of unique TCR sequences. In the later analysis, no new phenotypic data were used to find candidate immune exposures; instead, reliance was placed on TCR beta sequences and their occurrence across donors. HLA typing included class I and class II loci at four-digit resolution. Among approximately 370 genotyped donors of the cohort, an average of around 250,000 unique TCR beta nucleotide sequences was sequenced per donor, of which about 20% were non-productive. The genetic ancestry cluster associated with self-reported Caucasian donors included about 81% of the 398 genotyped donors. In a later analysis, previously published TCR beta repertoires from more than 500 donors were re-analyzed and high-resolution HLA genotyping was added so that TCR occurrence patterns could be studied. The number of typed donors differed by locus: about 629-630 for A, B, C, DRB1 and DQB1; about 520 for DQA1; approximately 610 for DPA1; and about 470 for DPB1. A later genetic analysis used genome-wide SNP genotypes for about three fifths of the roughly 700 donors, treating that subset as a discovery cohort. Alongside the repertoire data, information on donor age, sex, ethnicity and CMV serostatus was compiled. In an earlier analysis of about 590 of the donors, high-throughput TCR beta sequencing was used to judge whether each TCR beta V gene segment behaved as functional or pseudogenic. Using immunosequencing, the study profiled T cell repertoires from 666 subjects and related those repertoires to cytomegalovirus serostatus. Besides the first cohort of 666 subjects, a separate validation cohort made up of around 120 different subjects was used. To predict cytomegalovirus infection status, the study brought together high-throughput TCR immunosequencing, statistical association of individual TCRs with disease status, and machine learning. The aim of the study was to test whether cataloging public T cell receptors could identify signatures of past pathogen exposure. Every repertoire in the discovery cohort had been generated on one and the same sequencing platform. Roughly five DR-DQ haplotypes were handled as single units for association and clustering, since linkage in the cohort was strong. Findings and caveats that apply to the study as a whole: In a later analysis, the rate of TCR association differed among HLA loci, with DRB1 alleles having the most associated TCRs and HLA-C alleles having the fewest. Some 16 rarely observed V segments, including chromosome 9 orphons, were excluded from the earlier analysis of several hundred of the donors because counts were too low. Presence/absence analyses assumed roughly uniform sequencing depth across donors, an assumption that may not hold. A group of highly shared sequence variants was considered likely to be a technical artifact of the sequencing pipeline. HLA typing was unavailable for some donors at each locus, so association tests used only the typed subset. In an earlier analysis of approximately 590 of the donors, most TCR beta V segments were observed in productive rearrangements about 87% or about 30% of the time, broadly matching IMGT annotations. According to a later analysis, most CMV-associated TCR beta chains appeared to be HLA-restricted, and the HLA associations seemed to be driven largely by CMV exposure. A later analysis reported that several top co-occurrence clusters appeared linked to parvovirus B19, influenza, CMV and Epstein-Barr virus. V-gene and J-gene trimming of TCR beta chains was associated with a missense DCLRE1C variant in a later genetic analysis, and the association was replicated in an independent cohort. A later analysis associated roughly 17,000 TCR beta sequences with specific HLA alleles at a false discovery rate of 0.05. In this cohort, only TCR beta chains were sequenced, and detectable features were limited by the absence of alpha or paired-chain data. In vitro tests confirmed that a few of the cytomegalovirus-associated TCR beta chains recognize cytomegalovirus antigens. Some IMGT-functional V segments, including TRBV6-2 and TRBV6-3, could not be distinguished by the 87-base-pair reads and were therefore excluded. In a later analysis, HLA-associated TCR beta chains were found to be more clonally expanded and to have lower generation probabilities than equally common non-associated chains. Strong co-occurrence of HLA alleles, especially DR and DQ, made assigning TCR associations to individual alleles difficult. In a later genetic analysis, fewer N-insertions in productive TCRs were reported among donors in an Asian-associated ancestry cluster than the roughly 710-donor mean. In both the original and validation cohorts, the classifier was reported to diagnose cytomegalovirus status with high specificity and sensitivity. According to the authors, the approach could potentially be generalized to other disease states and immunological phenotypes. The study gave a list of 150 to 200 TCR beta chains associated with cytomegalovirus. Linkage disequilibrium might explain the correlated functional status among segregating V segments, but an unknown experimental factor could not be excluded. The only immune exposure information available for the cohort was CMV serostatus. Most TCR sequences were seen in very few donors, while some public TCRs were found in many individuals. A further reported finding was that TCR beta sequences accurately predicted the HLA-A and HLA-B alleles for most subjects in the first cohort.

Library prep was done by the immunoSEQ multiplex PCR assay. For the multiplex PCR, a mixture combining 60 forward primers for TCR Vbeta segments and 13 reverse primers for TCR Jbeta segments was used. Amplification of the CDR3 region of rearranged TCR beta genes was performed with a multiplex PCR assay on genomic DNA. On the Illumina HiSeq System, the amplified TCR beta libraries were sequenced as 87-base-pair reads. Per the authors' processing: A later analysis counted around 72 million unique TCR beta chains across the 550 to 750 repertoires, and some 11 million of these chains were shared by at least two donors. Raw reads were error-corrected and collapsed into unique sequences with a nearest-neighbor algorithm that merged closely related sequences to remove PCR and sequencing errors. V, D and J gene segments were assigned by aligning CDR3 sequences to IMGT reference sequences. For a sequence to be retained, a match of at least six nucleotides to both a V gene segment and a J gene segment was required. Rearrangements were classified as productive when the CDR3 lacked stop codons and remained in frame with V and J, and all other rearrangements were classified as non-productive. CDR3 was defined according to IMGT convention as the region running from the second conserved V-encoded cysteine to the conserved J-encoded phenylalanine. Sequences without an unambiguous match to a single V gene segment were excluded from the earlier analysis of 450 to 650 of the donors. In an earlier analysis of a few hundred of the donors, V segments were called functional above 56.7% productive rearrangements and were called segregating when the between-donor standard deviation exceeded 5%. To diagnose cytomegalovirus status from the catalog of TCR beta chain sequences, a statistical classification framework was built. In a later analysis, TCR nucleotide sequences were compared against IMGT/GENE-DB human TR gene sequences so that V and J genes could be assigned. In a later analysis, CDR3 sequences and most-parsimonious VDJ recombination scenarios were assigned using the TCRdist pipeline. A later analysis defined each TCR beta chain by its CDR3 amino acid sequence plus V-gene family, and excluded reads lacking a unique V-gene family. In a later analysis, 450 to 600 highly shared, low-generation-probability nucleotide sequences were removed to address suspected cross-contamination and a sequencing artifact. For each public chain, a later analysis derived a clonal expansion index from normalized ranks of inferred template counts within each repertoire. In a later analysis, generation probabilities were computed with a VDJ recombination model fitted to out-of-frame rearrangements, and the resulting probabilities were checked against IGoR. In a later analysis, hypergeometric tests were used to score TCR-TCR, TCR-HLA and TCR-CMV co-occurrence, with a repertoire-size bias correction applied to TCR pairs. In a later analysis, false discovery rates were estimated by permuting HLA or CMV assignments 20 times. A later analysis grouped co-occurring TCRs with DBSCAN, adding TCRdist sequence similarity when clustering within HLA-allele-positive subsets. For co-occurrence clustering, repertoires with fewer than 30,000 or more than 120,000 public chains were excluded, along with roughly five repertoires with anomalous nucleotide sharing. TCRdb mirrors the immuneACCESS table, restricted to in-frame sequences. Some clones are absent from its copies; in checked studies, under half trace to an unresolved V gene, and the reason for the others is unknown. D and trimming were read from the DNA, whereas the V and J calls and clone size are those reported in that table. This sample's table lists more than 40,000 clones. Under 1.3% of the sample is taken by the ten largest.

Trimming takes 1 base off V and 3 bases off J; junction bases not matched to a gene: 4. According to the germline V gene (reference sequence), CDR1 reads SSHAT and CDR2 reads FNYEAQ. The CDR3 contains 16 residues, cysteine and phenylalanine counted. Only CDR3 DNA remains: 48 bases, in frame from the first base. The V gene is TRBV7-7 and the J gene is TRBJ2-3; 10 bases in between match TRBD2. The receptor was isolated from a woman aged 40 to 50 in good health and CMV-seronegative. Sample: PBMCs. The CDR3 protein sequence reads: CASSLGLAGATDTQYF. The DNA sequence is given as TGTGCCAGCAGCTTAGGGCTAGCGGGAGCGACAGATACGCAGTATTTT. Here the CDR3 is joined to the reference TRBV7-7 and TRBJ2-3 genes, and the full variable domain is: GAGVSQSPRYKVTKRGQDVTLRCDPISSHATLYWYQQALGQGPEFLTYFNYEAQPDKSGLPSDRFSAERPEGSISTLTIQRTEQRDSAMYRCASSLGLAGATDTQYFGPGTRLTVL.